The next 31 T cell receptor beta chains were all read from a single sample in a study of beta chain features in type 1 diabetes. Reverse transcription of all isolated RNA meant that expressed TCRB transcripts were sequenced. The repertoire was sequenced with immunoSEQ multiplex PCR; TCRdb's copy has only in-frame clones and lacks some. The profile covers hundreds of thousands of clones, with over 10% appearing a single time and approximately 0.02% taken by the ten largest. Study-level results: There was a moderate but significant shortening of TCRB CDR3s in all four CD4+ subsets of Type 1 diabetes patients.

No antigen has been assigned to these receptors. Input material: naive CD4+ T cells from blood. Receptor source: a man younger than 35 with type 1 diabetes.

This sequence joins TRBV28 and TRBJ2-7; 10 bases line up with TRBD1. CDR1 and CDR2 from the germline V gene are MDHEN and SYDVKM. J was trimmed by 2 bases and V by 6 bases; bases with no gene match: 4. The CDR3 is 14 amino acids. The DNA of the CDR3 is TGTGCCAGCAGAGACGGACAGGGGGCCTACGAGCAGTACTTC. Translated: CASRDGQGAYEQYF.

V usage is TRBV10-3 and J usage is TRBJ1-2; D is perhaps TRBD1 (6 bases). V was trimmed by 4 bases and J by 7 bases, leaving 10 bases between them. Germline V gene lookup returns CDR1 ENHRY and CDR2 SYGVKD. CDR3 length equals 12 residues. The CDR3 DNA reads TGTGCCATCAGTGGCTCGGGGGCTGGCTACACCTTC. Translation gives CAISGSGAGYTF.

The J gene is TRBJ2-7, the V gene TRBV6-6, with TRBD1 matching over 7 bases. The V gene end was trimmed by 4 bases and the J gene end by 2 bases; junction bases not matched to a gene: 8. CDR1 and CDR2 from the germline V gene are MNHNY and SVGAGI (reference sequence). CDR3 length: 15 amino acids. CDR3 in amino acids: CASSFPPGTAYEQYF. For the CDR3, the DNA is TGTGCCAGCAGTTTCCCCCCCGGGACAGCCTACGAGCAGTACTTC.

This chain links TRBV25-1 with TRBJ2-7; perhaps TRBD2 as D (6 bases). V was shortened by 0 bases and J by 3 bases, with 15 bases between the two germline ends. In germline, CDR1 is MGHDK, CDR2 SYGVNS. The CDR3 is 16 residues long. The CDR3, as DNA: TGTGCCAGCAGTGAATATGCGGGACTCCGGGGCTACGAGCAGTACTTC. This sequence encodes CASSEYAGLRGYEQYF.

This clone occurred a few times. CDR3 in DNA: TGTGCCAGCAGCCAAGTAGGAGCGAGCGAGCAGTACTTC. Encoded protein: CASSQVGASEQYF. This sequence joins TRBV14 and TRBJ2-7; D remains ambiguous. Trimming stripped 1 base from V and 6 bases from J, with 10 bases between. The CDR3 sequence is 13 residues long. The germline V gene has CDR1 SGHDN and CDR2 FVKESK. The full variable domain, rest sourced from reference TRBV14 and TRBJ2-7, is EAGVTQFPSHSVIEKGQTVTLRCDPISGHDNLYWYRRVMGKEIKFLLHFVKESKQDESGMPNNRFLAERTGGTYSTLKVQPAELEDSGVYFCASSQVGASEQYFGPGTRLTVT.

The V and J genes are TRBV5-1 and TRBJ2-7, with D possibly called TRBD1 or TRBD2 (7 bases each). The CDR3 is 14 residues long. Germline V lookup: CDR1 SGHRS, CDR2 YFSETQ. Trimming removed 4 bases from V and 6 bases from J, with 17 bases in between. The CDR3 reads CASSPGTAGLEQYF. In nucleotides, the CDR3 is TGCGCCAGCAGCCCCGGGACAGCGGGACTCGAGCAGTACTTC.

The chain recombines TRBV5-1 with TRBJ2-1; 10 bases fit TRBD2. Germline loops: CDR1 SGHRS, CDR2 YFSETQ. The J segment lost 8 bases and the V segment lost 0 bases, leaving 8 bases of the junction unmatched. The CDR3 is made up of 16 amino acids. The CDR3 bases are TGCGCCAGCAGCTTGGTGAGCCTAGCGGGGGTAGATGAGCAGTTCTTC. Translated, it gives CASSLVSLAGVDEQFF.

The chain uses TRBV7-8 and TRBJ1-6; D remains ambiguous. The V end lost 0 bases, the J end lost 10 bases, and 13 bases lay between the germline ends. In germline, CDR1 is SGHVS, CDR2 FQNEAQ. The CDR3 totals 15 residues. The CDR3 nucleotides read TGTGCCAGCAGCTTAGCCCCAATCTCCCGGTCACCCCTCCACTTT. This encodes CASSLAPISRSPLHF.

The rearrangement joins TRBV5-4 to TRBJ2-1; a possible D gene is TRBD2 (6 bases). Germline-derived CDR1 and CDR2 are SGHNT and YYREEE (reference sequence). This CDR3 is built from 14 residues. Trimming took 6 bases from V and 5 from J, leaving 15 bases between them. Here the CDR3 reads CASNKPGDHNEQFF. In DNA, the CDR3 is TGTGCCAGCAACAAACCGGGGGACCACAATGAGCAGTTCTTC.

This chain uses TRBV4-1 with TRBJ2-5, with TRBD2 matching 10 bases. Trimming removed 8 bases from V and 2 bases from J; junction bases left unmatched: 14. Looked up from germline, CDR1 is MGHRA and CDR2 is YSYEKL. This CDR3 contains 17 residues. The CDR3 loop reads CASSSPERGGGQETQYF. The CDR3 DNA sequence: TGCGCCAGCTCTTCACCTGAGCGGGGGGGAGGGCAAGAGACCCAGTACTTC.

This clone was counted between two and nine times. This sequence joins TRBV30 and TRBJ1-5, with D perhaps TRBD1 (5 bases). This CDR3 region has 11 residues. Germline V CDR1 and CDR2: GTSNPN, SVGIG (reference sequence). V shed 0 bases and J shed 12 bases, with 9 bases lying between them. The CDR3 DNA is TGTGCCTGGAGTGTTGGGGGTTTCCAGCATTTT. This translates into CAWSVGGFQHF.

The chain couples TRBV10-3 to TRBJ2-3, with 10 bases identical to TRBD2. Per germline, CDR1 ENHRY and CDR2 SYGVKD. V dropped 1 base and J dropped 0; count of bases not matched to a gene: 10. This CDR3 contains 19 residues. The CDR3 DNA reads TGTGCCATCAGTGAGTTCGTAGCGGGGGGAACAGTTAGCACAGATACGCAGTATTTT. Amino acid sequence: CAISEFVAGGTVSTDTQYF.

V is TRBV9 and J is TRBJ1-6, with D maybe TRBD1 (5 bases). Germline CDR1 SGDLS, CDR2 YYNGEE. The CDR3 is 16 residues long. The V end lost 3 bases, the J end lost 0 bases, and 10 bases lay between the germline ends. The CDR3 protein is CASSEGISSYNSPLHF. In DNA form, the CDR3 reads TGTGCCAGCAGCGAGGGGATTAGCTCCTATAATTCACCCCTCCACTTT.

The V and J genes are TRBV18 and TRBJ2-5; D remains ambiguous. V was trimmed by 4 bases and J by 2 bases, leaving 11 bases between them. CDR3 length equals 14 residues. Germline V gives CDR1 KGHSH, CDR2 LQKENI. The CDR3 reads CASSQGLEQETQYF. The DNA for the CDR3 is TGTGCCAGCTCACAGGGCCTCGAACAAGAGACCCAGTACTTC.

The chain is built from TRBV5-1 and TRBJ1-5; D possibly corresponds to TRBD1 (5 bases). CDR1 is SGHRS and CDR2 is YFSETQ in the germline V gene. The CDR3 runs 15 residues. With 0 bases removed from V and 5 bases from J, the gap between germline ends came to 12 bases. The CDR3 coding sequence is TGCGCCAGCAGCTTGGCCGGGGACGAGTATCAGCCCCAGCATTTT. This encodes CASSLAGDEYQPQHF.

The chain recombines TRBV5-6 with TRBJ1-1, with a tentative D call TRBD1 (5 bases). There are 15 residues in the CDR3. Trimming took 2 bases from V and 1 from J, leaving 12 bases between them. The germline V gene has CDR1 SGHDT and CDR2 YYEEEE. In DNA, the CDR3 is TGTGCCAGCAGCTTATTTCAGGGCACGAACACTGAAGCTTTCTTT. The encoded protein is CASSLFQGTNTEAFF.

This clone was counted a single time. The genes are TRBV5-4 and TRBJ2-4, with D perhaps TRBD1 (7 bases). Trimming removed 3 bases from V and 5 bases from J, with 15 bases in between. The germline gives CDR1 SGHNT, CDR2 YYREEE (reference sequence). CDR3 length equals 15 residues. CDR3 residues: CASSSLQGGQNIQYF. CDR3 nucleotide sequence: TGTGCCAGCAGCTCTCTTCAGGGGGGCCAAAACATTCAGTACTTC.

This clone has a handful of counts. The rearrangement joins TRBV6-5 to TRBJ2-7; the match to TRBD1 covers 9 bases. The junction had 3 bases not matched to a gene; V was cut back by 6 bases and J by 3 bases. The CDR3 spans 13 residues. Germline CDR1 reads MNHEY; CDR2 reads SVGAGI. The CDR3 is CASRQGALYEQYF. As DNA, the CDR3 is TGTGCCAGCAGACAGGGGGCTCTCTACGAGCAGTACTTC.

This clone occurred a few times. The CDR3 region is CASRSEIVQYF. The CDR3 DNA follows: TGTGCCAGCAGATCGGAAATCGTTCAGTACTTC. V gene TRBV6-5 combines with J gene TRBJ2-5; no clear D gene. V lost 6 bases and J 11 bases, leaving 13 bases between the germline ends. Per the germline V gene, CDR1 is MNHEY and CDR2 is SVGAGI. This CDR3 has 11 amino acids.

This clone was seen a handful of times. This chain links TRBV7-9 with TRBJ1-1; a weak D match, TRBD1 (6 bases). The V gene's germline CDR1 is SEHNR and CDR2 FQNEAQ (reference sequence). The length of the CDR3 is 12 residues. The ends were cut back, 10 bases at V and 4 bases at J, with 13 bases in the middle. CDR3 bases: TGTGCCACCGGACAGCCGGGCACTGAAGCTTTCTTT. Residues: CATGQPGTEAFF.

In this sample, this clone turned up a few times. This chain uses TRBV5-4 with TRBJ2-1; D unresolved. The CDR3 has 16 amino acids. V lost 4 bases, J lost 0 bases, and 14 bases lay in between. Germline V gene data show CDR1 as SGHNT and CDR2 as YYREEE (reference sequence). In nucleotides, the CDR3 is TGTGCCAGCAGCGGAATCCAGCCGAGCTCCTACAATGAGCAGTTCTTC. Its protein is CASSGIQPSSYNEQFF.

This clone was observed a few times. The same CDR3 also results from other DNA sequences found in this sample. CDR3 sequence reads: CAAGQPQHF. The CDR3 DNA reads as TGTGCCGCGGGGCAGCCCCAGCATTTT. V usage is TRBV30 and J usage is TRBJ1-5, with no clear D. Germline V lookup: CDR1 GTSNPN, CDR2 SVGIG (reference sequence). The V end was cut by 8 bases, the J end by 7 bases, with 6 bases between. This CDR3 spans 9 amino acids.

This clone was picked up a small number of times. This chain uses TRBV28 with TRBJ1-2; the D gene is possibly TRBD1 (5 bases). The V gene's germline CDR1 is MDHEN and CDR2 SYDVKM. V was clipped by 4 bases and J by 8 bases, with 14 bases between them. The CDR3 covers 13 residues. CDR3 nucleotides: TGTGCCAGCAGTTCCGGGGCACATCGCGGCTACACCTTC. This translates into CASSSGAHRGYTF.

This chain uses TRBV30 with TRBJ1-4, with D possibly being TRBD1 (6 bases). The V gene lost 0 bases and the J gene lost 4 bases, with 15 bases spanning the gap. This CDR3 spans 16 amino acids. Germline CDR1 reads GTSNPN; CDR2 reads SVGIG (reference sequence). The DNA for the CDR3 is TGTGCCTGGAGTGTCAGTAATCAGGGGATTAATGAAAAACTGTTTTTT. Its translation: CAWSVSNQGINEKLFF.

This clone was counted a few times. The CDR3 DNA reads TGCGCCAGCAGCTTGGAGGGGGCAGAGGTTCAGCCCCAGCATTTT. This codes for CASSLEGAEVQPQHF. The chain carries TRBV5-1 and TRBJ1-5; 7 positions agree with TRBD1. The V gene's germline CDR1 is SGHRS and CDR2 YFSETQ. This CDR3 is 15 amino acids long. Trimming took 0 bases from V and 6 from J; bases not matched to a gene: 6.

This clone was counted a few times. DNA for the CDR3: TGTGCCAGCAGCCAGGGGGAGACCCAGTACTTC. Protein: CASSQGETQYF. The V and J genes are TRBV5-6 and TRBJ2-5, with TRBD1 as a possible D gene (6 bases). From germline, CDR1 is SGHDT and CDR2 YYEEEE. V lost 4 bases and J 5 bases, leaving 6 bases between the germline ends. The CDR3 is 11 residues long. Full variable domain (remainder filled in from reference TRBV5-6 and TRBJ2-5): DAGVTQSPTHLIKTRGQQVTLRCSPKSGHDTVSWYQQALGQGPQFIFQYYEEEERQRGNFPDRFSGHQFPNYSSELNVNALLLGDSALYLCASSQGETQYFGPGTRLLVL.

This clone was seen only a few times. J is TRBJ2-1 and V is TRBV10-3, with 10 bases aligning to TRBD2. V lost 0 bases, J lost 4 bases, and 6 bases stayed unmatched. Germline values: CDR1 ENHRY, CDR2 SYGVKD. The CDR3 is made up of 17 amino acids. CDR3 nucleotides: TGTGCCATCAGTGAGTCACCCCAGCGGGGGGGGTACAATGAGCAGTTCTTC. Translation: CAISESPQRGGYNEQFF.

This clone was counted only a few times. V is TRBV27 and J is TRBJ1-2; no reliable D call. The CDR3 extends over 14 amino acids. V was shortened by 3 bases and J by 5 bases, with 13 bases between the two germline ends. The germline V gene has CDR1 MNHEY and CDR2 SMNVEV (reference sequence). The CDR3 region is CASSFRVQPYGYTF. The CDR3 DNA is TGTGCCAGCAGTTTCCGGGTGCAACCTTATGGCTACACCTTC.

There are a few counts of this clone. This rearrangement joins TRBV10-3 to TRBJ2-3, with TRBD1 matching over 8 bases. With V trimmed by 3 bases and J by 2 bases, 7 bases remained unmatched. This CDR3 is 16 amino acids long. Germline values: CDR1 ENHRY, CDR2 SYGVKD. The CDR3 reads CAISDPGQGATDTQYF. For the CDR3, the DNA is TGTGCCATCAGTGACCCCGGGCAGGGGGCCACAGATACGCAGTATTTT.

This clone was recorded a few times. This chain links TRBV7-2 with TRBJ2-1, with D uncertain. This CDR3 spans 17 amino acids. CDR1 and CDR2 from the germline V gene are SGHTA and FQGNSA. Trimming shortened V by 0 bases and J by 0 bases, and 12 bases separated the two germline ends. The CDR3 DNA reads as TGTGCCAGCAGCTTAGCTACGGAACCCTTCTCCTACAATGAGCAGTTCTTC. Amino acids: CASSLATEPFSYNEQFF.

This CDR3 reads CASRPGTMNTGELFF. The CDR3 nucleotides are TGTGCCAGCCGCCCGGGTACCATGAACACCGGGGAGCTGTTTTTT. This sequence joins TRBV27 and TRBJ2-2; D remains ambiguous. Germline CDR1 is MNHEY and CDR2 is SMNVEV (reference sequence). There are 15 residues in the CDR3. Deletions cut 8 bases from V and 1 base from J, with 14 bases between.